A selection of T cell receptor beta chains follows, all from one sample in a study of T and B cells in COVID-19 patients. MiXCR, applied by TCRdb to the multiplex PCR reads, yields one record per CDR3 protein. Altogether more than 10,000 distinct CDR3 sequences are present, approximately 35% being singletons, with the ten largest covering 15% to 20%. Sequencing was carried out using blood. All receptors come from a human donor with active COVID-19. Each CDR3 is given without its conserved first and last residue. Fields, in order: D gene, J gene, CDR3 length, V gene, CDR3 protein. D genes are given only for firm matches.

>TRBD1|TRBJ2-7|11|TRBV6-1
ASRTGTGVEQY
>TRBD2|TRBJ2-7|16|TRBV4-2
ASSQDRRGSGGSYEQY
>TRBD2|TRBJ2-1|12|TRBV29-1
SVGSGVIYNEQF
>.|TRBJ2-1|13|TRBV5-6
ASSLGGTPYNEQF
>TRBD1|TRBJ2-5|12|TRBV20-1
SARAYRGLETQY
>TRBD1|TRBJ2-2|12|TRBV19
AGKTGAGDGELF
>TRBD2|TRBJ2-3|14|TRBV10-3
AISEKAGGYTDTQY
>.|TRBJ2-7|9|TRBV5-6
ASGDTYEQY
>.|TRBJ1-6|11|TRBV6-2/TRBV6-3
ASSRGRDSPLH
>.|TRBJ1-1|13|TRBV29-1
SVEERAGWGTEAF
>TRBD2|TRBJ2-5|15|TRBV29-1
SVDGLAGGRGQETQY
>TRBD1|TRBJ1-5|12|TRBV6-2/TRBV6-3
ASSIRDRGQPQH
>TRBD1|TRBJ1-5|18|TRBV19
ASSVRQGQGMGRGNQPQH
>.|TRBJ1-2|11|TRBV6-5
ASRPDRSYGYT
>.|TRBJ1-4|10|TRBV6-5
ATSPVGEKLF
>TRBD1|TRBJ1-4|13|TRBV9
ASSTRQGSNEKLF
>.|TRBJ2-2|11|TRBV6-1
ATRGTNTGELF
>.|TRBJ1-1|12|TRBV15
ATSRDPVPTEAF
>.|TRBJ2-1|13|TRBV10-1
ASSDGSPPYNEQF
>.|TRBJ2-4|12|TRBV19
ASSGQLAKNIQY
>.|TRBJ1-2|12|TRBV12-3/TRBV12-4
ASSGAGRGYGYT
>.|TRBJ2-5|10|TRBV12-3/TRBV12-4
ASSQYQETQY